This is a list of T cell receptor beta chains from one sample in a study of blood T cell repertoires in COVID-19. Measured with immunoSEQ multiplex PCR; TCRdb has only the in-frame clones, and not every one. The table lists about 200,000 clones, 82% of them singletons. Sample: peripheral blood. These receptors came from a woman aged 60-70 years with COVID-19, enrolled during active disease. The CDR3 runs from the conserved cysteine through the conserved F or W. Each record gives: clone size, D gene, J gene, V gene, CDR3 DNA, CDR3 protein. A D gene is named only where the DNA matches it firmly. Part of the rows lack a size; the others show once, few, many or a class for expanded clones.

-,TRBD2,TRBJ2-1,TRBV6-5,TGTGCCAGCAGTTACATGGGCCTAGCGGGGCTGGGGCAGTTCTTC,CASSYMGLAGLGQFF
-,TRBD1,TRBJ1-5,TRBV27,TGTGCCAGCAGTTTGGGACAGCACGTTCGGCCCCAGCATTTT,CASSLGQHVRPQHF
-,-,TRBJ1-3,TRBV27,TGTGCCAGCAGTTTATCAGGGGCCTATGGAAACACCATATATTTT,CASSLSGAYGNTIYF
once,TRBD2,TRBJ2-7,TRBV18,TGTGCCAGCTCAAATAGCGGGAGAGGGGAGCAGTACTTC,CASSNSGRGEQYF
-,TRBD2,TRBJ2-1,TRBV11-3,TGTGCCAGCAGCGCCGGACTAGCGGGCACCACAAATGAGCAGTTCTTC,CASSAGLAGTTNEQFF
few,-,TRBJ1-5,TRBV28,TGTGCCAGCAGTTTCGCCCAGGGTAATAGCAATCAGCCCCAGCATTTT,CASSFAQGNSNQPQHF
-,-,TRBJ2-1,TRBV6-5,TGTGCCAGCAGATACCCAAGAGGTGAGCAGTTCTTC,CASRYPRGEQFF
once,-,TRBJ2-7,TRBV15,TGTGCCACCAGCACCACAGGGAAGGGCCTTTACGAGCAGTACTTC,CATSTTGKGLYEQYF
many,-,TRBJ1-2,TRBV15,TGTGCCACCAGCAGAGAAAGAGGGATCGGCGGCTACACCTTC,CATSRERGIGGYTF
-,-,TRBJ1-3,TRBV11-2,TGTGCCAGCAGCTTAAGTCTGAGGCCGGACACCATATATTTT,CASSLSLRPDTIYF
once,-,TRBJ1-3,TRBV19,TGTGCCAGTAGGAGGACAGCGGACTCTGGAAACACCATATATTTT,CASRRTADSGNTIYF
-,TRBD1,TRBJ1-4,TRBV6-6,TGTGCCAGCAGCTTTGACAGGGGGAATGGAAAACTGTTTTTT,CASSFDRGNGKLFF
once,-,TRBJ1-1,TRBV7-6,TGTGCCAGCCAGATGAACACTGAAGCTTTCTTT,CASQMNTEAFF
-,TRBD2,TRBJ2-5,TRBV27,TGTGCCAGCAGTTTAAGGGGACTAGCCGTCCGGGAGACCCAGTACTTC,CASSLRGLAVRETQYF
-,TRBD1,TRBJ2-7,TRBV15,TGTGCCACCAGCAGAGTTAAGGGAGACAGGGACTCCTACGAGCAGTACTTC,CATSRVKGDRDSYEQYF
-,TRBD2,TRBJ2-2,TRBV2,TGTGCCACTTGGACTAGCGGGAGGACCGGGGAGCTGTTTTTT,CATWTSGRTGELFF
many,TRBD1,TRBJ2-1,TRBV7-6,TGTGCCAGCAGCTTATCGGGACAGGGGGCGCGAAATGAGCAGTTCTTC,CASSLSGQGARNEQFF
-,-,TRBJ1-2,TRBV5-6,TGTGCCAGCACCCTCCGGGGGTTCTATGGCTACACCTTC,CASTLRGFYGYTF
-,-,TRBJ2-3,TRBV28,TGTGCCAGCAGTGTGTTAGCTGGAGGGGGCACAGATACGCAGTATTTT,CASSVLAGGGTDTQYF
-,-,TRBJ1-4,TRBV13,TGTGCCAGCAGCGAGGTCAGGGCGGACGAAAAACTGTTTTTT,CASSEVRADEKLFF
-,TRBD1,TRBJ1-3,TRBV6-6,TGTGCCAGCAGTCGACGCGGACAGGGCTCTGGAAACACCATATATTTT,CASSRRGQGSGNTIYF
-,TRBD1,TRBJ2-3,TRBV7-2,TGTGCCAGCAGCACGCTTGGACAGGACGCGTGGGGCACAGATACGCAGTATTTT,CASSTLGQDAWGTDTQYF
many,-,TRBJ1-5,TRBV5-6,TGTGCCAGCAGCATGACCGGGACAACACCCAATCAGCCCCAGCATTTT,CASSMTGTTPNQPQHF
-,-,TRBJ2-2,TRBV28,TGTGCCAGCAGTTTAGAGACCGGGGAGCTGTTTTTT,CASSLETGELFF
-,-,TRBJ2-1,TRBV18,TGTGCCAGCTCACCAAGCTTTTCGGGACAAACTCAGAGGAATGAGCAGTTCTTC,CASSPSFSGQTQRNEQFF
-,-,TRBJ1-1,TRBV9,TGTGCCAGCAGCGTAGTAAACAGCCAGAACACTGAAGCTTTCTTT,CASSVVNSQNTEAFF
-,TRBD1,TRBJ2-2,TRBV19,TGTGCCAGTAGTATCAATGAGGCACAGGGGGTCACCGGGGAGCTGTTTTTT,CASSINEAQGVTGELFF
-,TRBD1,TRBJ1-1,TRBV28,TGTGCCAGCAGTAAAACCGGGACAGGGGACACTGAAGCTTTCTTT,CASSKTGTGDTEAFF
-,-,TRBJ1-1,TRBV12-3/TRBV12-4,TGTGCCAGCAGTTTTGTGGACAGCGCCTCTGCTTTCTTT,CASSFVDSASAFF
-,-,TRBJ1-2,TRBV6-6,TGTGCCAGCACCCCCCCGGGGGGAAGAGCTAACTATGGCTACACCTTC,CASTPPGGRANYGYTF
-,-,TRBJ1-5,TRBV28,TGTGCCAGCAGTGAACAAGGGACTTTAAATCAGCCCCAGCATTTT,CASSEQGTLNQPQHF
-,TRBD1,TRBJ1-3,TRBV28,TGTGCCAGCACCCAGACAGGGATCTCCTCTGGAAACACCATATATTTT,CASTQTGISSGNTIYF
-,-,TRBJ1-6,TRBV5-1,TGCGCCAGCAGCTTGGGGTTGTTGAGGGATTCACCCCTCCACTTT,CASSLGLLRDSPLHF
-,TRBD1,TRBJ1-1,TRBV27,TGTGCCAGCAGTCCACGGACAGGCACTGAAGCTTTCTTT,CASSPRTGTEAFF
once,-,TRBJ2-1,TRBV18,TGTGCCAGCTCACCATCGGGAAAAATAATCCTCAATGAGCAGTTCTTC,CASSPSGKIILNEQFF
-,TRBD1,TRBJ1-1,TRBV29-1,TGCAGCGTCGGCGACAGGGAAGGGGGCACTGAAGCTTTCTTT,CSVGDREGGTEAFF
few,TRBD2,TRBJ2-1,TRBV6-1,TGTGCCAGCAGTGAAACGAGCGGGAGCCCTATTAACGGGCAGTTCTTC,CASSETSGSPINGQFF
-,-,TRBJ1-4,TRBV18,TGTGCCAGCTCACCACCGAAGGGACACTCAAATGAAAAACTGTTTTTT,CASSPPKGHSNEKLFF
-,TRBD1,TRBJ2-7,TRBV14,TGTGCCAGCAGCCAAAAGATGTCTTCAGGGGGCAAGAAGTTGAGGCGCTACGAGCAGTACTTC,CASSQKMSSGGKKLRRYEQYF
few,TRBD1,TRBJ2-4,TRBV6-5,TGTGCCAGCAGTCCTTGGACAGGGGCCAAAAACATTCAGTACTTC,CASSPWTGAKNIQYF
-,-,TRBJ2-2,TRBV19,TGTGCCAGTAGTATGGCCACCGGGACATGGGGAACCGGGGAGCTGTTTTTT,CASSMATGTWGTGELFF
-,-,TRBJ2-2,TRBV5-4,TGTGCCAGCAGCCCAAGCCGCCGGGTCACCGGGGAGCTGTTTTTT,CASSPSRRVTGELFF
-,TRBD1,TRBJ1-6,TRBV18,TGTGCCAGCTCACCACCGGGACAGGGCTATAATTCACCCCTCCACTTT,CASSPPGQGYNSPLHF